This paragraph reports one TCR beta chain. This clonotype was detected many times. What antigen it recognizes has not been identified. Base qualities were left out, and no much larger clone turns up one base away. Hyperthyroidism patients were newly diagnosed, with disease duration under 2 months, and aged 18 to 65 years. Patients with uncontrolled infections, other autoimmune diseases, pregnancy or lactation were excluded. Clinical symptoms, serum thyroxine and TRAb, thyroid ultrasound, and orbital computed tomography formed the basis for the diagnoses. Blood from progressor patients was drawn when they were first diagnosed with hyperthyroidism, before any ophthalmopathy symptoms appeared. PBMCs were isolated from about 10 ml of fresh peripheral blood by Ficoll-Paque density gradient centrifugation. Progressor patients were defined as those initially diagnosed with Graves' hyperthyroidism in whom ophthalmopathy developed during follow-up. Total RNA was extracted with Trizol reagent, and quality was checked on an Agilent 2100 Bioanalyzer.

This record comes from a study of T cells in Graves' hyperthyroidism and ophthalmopathy (dated by TCRdb to the late 2010s). General notes on the study: Peripheral blood samples were taken at initial diagnosis, before any treatment was given. TCR V-J signatures able to tell the groups apart were searched for in a discovery cohort of about a hundred patients, of whom roughly 42 had Graves' ophthalmopathy and roughly 57 had stable Graves' hyperthyroidism. Thyroid tissue and blood T-cell repertoires from several Graves' hyperthyroidism patients were also compared in the study. After sampling, hyperthyroidism patients received methimazole starting at 30 mg daily, and ophthalmopathy patients received high-dose intravenous methylprednisolone. The approximately 100 discovery patients were randomly split 7:3 into training and test sets. According to the paper, TCR Vbeta CDR3 sequencing was carried out on over 130 peripheral blood samples, which came from fewer than 50 ophthalmopathy, 70 to 80 hyperthyroidism and some 17 progressor patients. Prospective prediction of ophthalmopathy was tested in an independent validation cohort consisting of roughly 20 hyperthyroidism patients and about 17 patients who later progressed to ophthalmopathy. What the study reported, not specific to this receptor: In cross-validation, a model built on a 13 V-J signature told ophthalmopathy apart from stable hyperthyroidism with approximately 90% sensitivity and about 81% specificity, and in testing the same model reached 80%/75%. No statistical method was used to fix the sample size in advance, and group allocation was not hidden from the investigators. In validation, the model predicted progression to ophthalmopathy a median of about 6.5 months before onset, with about 71% sensitivity and roughly 79% specificity. Most expanded thyroid clonotypes (frequency above 0.001) were also detected in blood, a finding suggesting that blood repertoires may reflect thyroid immune responses.

Trimming accounts for 4 bases at V and 4 bases at J, while the number of junction bases matched to no gene is 14. The CDR3 holds 19 amino acids from the cysteine to the phenylalanine. The only DNA kept is the CDR3, 57 bases in frame from the first base. CDR1 and CDR2, per the germline V gene, are SGHRS and YFSETQ. The TCR beta CDR3 regions were amplified from RNA transcripts. The TCR CDR3 was subjected to a first round of RT-PCR using the HTBI primer set and the Qiagen OneStep RT-PCR kit. Libraries were constructed in a second round of multiplex PCR, after which size selection and purification were carried out. Paired-end sequencing of the libraries was performed with 100 bp reads on an Illumina HiSeq2000. In the source study's methods: Raw data were processed with SOAPnuke, discarding reads with adapters, uncalled bases, mean Phred below 15, or no exact constant-primer or identifier match. High-quality paired reads were merged with COPE v1.2.5, and unique nucleotide sequences were defined as clonotypes. MiTCR v1.1 was used to align the clonotypes against IMGT TRBV, TRBD and TRBJ reference segments. The analysis was restricted to V-J combinations with a frequency above 0.0001, which together covered 99.2% of the repertoires. A TCS score was defined as the ratio between F50 (clonal expansion) and ExV (chaos), using BLOSUM62-based TCRdist between CDR3 peptides within each V-J. Welch's t-statistics and random forest reduced fewer than 600 V-J features to 13, which were used in a naive Bayes classifier (R e1071). TCRdb reprocessed the public reads (quality trimming at Q25 with fastp, clone calling with MiXCR) and kept in-frame beta chains. CDR3 protein sequences are deduplicated, and each keeps its most common genes and DNA. For this entry, the V and J calls and clone size follow TCRdb and not the study's own pipeline. The sample data list roughly 300,000 distinct CDR3 sequences, and 25% to 30% of these were observed just once. The biggest ten clones account for approximately 30% of the sample.

In this chain, TRBV5-1 is recombined with TRBJ2-7, with 16 bases in between that match TRBD2. Sequenced input: blood. The origin of this receptor is a man aged 35-49 years with Graves' hyperthyroidism that later progressed to Graves' ophthalmopathy. CDR3 protein: CASSLPGRPGLAGGYEQYF. The sequenced DNA is TGCGCCAGCAGCCTACCGGGACGGCCGGGACTAGCGGGAGGGTACGAGCAGTACTTC.